Below, 4 T cell receptor beta chains from the same sample are listed, as sequenced in a study of T cells in Graves' hyperthyroidism and ophthalmopathy. TCR beta CDR3 regions were amplified from RNA. An initial round of RT-PCR targeting the TCR CDR3 relied on the HTBI primer set. Via MiXCR, TCRdb re-called the multiplex PCR reads, giving one row per CDR3 protein. The table includes about 480,000 distinct CDR3 sequences, roughly an eighth detected once. The specimen was blood. The receptor source for this set is a woman under 30 with Graves' hyperthyroidism.

As regards this clonotype: Being one base from a much bigger clone, this may be a read error. CDR3 sequence reads: CASSWRDGRYEQYF. CDR3 nucleotides: TGTGCCAGCAGCTGGAGGGACGGCAGGTACGAGCAGTACTTC. V is TRBV5-5 and J is TRBJ2-7; possible D gene TRBD2, 6 bases. The CDR3 covers 14 residues. Germline values: CDR1 SGHKS, CDR2 YYEKEE (reference sequence). The ends were cut back, 3 bases at V and 4 bases at J, with 14 bases in the middle.

This rearrangement joins TRBV5-1 to TRBJ2-2, with D possibly TRBD1 on 7 matching bases. Deletions cut 0 bases from V and 4 bases from J, with 16 bases between. This CDR3 spans 17 amino acids. Looked up from germline, CDR1 is SGHRS and CDR2 is YFSETQ. CDR3 residues: CASSLALQGGATGELFF. For the CDR3, the DNA is TGCGCCAGCAGCTTGGCCCTCCAGGGGGGCGCCACCGGGGAGCTGTTTTTT. Full variable domain (rest looked up from reference TRBV5-1 and TRBJ2-2): KAGVTQTPRYLIKTRGQQVTLSCSPISGHRSVSWYQQTPGQGLQFLFEYFSETQRNKGNFPGRFSGRQFSNSRSEMNVSTLELGDSALYLCASSLALQGGATGELFFGEGSRLTVL.

Concerning this clonotype: Sequence at one end of the junction differs from germline and may be a read error. The chain has TRBV2 and TRBJ2-2; TRBD1 aligns across 8 bases. The CDR3 spans 16 residues. The germline CDR1 and CDR2 sequences are SNHLY and FYNNEI. The CDR3 region is CASSQEAGGFTGELFF. CDR3 coding DNA: TGCGCCAGCAGCCAAGAGGCAGGGGGCTTCACCGGGGAGCTGTTTTTT.

The V and J genes are TRBV7-8 and TRBJ1-2, with unresolved D. Trimming removed 1 base at V and 2 bases at J, with 11 bases between. Germline V gene lookup returns CDR1 SGHVS and CDR2 FQNEAQ. The CDR3 spans 15 residues. The DNA for the CDR3 is TGTGCCAGCAGCTTAGTTGGCGGGCTGAACTATGGCTACACCTTC. Residues: CASSLVGGLNYGYTF.